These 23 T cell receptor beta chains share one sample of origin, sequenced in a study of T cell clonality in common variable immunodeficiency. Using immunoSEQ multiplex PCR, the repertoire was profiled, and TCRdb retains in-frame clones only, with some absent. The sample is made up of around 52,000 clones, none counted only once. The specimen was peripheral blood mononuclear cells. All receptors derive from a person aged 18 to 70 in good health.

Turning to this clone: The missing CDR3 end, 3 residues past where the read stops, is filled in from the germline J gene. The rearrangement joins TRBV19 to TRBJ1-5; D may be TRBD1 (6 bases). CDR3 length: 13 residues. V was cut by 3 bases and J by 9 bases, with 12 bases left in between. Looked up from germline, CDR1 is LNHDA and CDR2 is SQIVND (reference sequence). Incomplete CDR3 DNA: TGTGCCAGTAGTATTCCAGGGGAGCGGCCC. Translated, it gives CASSIPGERP. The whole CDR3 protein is CASSIPGERPQHF.

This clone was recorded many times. The DNA read from the CDR3 is TGTGCCAGCAGCTTGGGGACAGGCGCCCATCAAGAGACC. It yields the protein CASSLGTGAHQET. The whole CDR3 sequence reads CASSLGTGAHQETQYF. The genes are TRBV5-4 and TRBJ2-5; 7 positions match TRBD1. The read gets to within 3 residues of the CDR3 end, and the germline J gene fills in the rest. The CDR3 is 16 residues long. Trimming cost V 0 bases and J 2 bases; bases outside gene matches: 7. Looked up from germline, CDR1 is SGHNT and CDR2 is YYREEE (reference sequence).

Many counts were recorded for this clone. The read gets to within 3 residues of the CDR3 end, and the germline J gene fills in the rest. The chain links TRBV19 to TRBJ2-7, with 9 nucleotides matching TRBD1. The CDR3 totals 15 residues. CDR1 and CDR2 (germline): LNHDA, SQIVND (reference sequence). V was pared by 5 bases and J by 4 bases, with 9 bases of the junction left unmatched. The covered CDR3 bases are TGTGCCAGTAGTTCGGGACAGGGCCCCTCGTACGAG. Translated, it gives CASSSGQGPSYE. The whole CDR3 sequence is CASSSGQGPSYEQYF.

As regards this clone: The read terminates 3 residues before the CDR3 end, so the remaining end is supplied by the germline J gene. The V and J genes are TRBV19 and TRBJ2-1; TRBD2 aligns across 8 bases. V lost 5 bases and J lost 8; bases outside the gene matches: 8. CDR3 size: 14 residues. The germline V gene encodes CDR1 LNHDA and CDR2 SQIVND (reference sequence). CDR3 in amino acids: CASSYSGERDEQFF. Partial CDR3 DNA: TGTGCCAGTAGTTATAGCGGGGAGAGGGATGAG.

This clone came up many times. Incomplete CDR3 DNA: TGTGCCAGCAGTTACCCGTTCAACTCCGGGACATACTACGAG. As protein: CASSYPFNSGTYYE. The full-length CDR3 reads as CASSYPFNSGTYYEQYF. The V gene is TRBV6-2 or TRBV6-3, the J gene TRBJ2-7; D perhaps matches TRBD1 (6 bases). The read is 3 residues too short to cover the CDR3 end, so that end is filled in from the germline J gene. The CDR3 is 17 residues long. V lost 2 bases to trimming and J lost 3 bases, with 20 bases between them. Per the germline V gene, CDR1 is MNHEY and CDR2 is SVGEGT.

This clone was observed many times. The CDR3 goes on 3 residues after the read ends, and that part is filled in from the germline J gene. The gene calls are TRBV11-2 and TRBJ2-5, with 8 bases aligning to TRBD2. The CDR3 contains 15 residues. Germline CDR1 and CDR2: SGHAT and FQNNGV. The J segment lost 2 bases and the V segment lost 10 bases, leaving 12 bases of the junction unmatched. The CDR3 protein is CATSGERGGQETQYF. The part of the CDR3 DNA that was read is TGTGCCACCTCAGGGGAACGGGGGGGACAAGAGACC.

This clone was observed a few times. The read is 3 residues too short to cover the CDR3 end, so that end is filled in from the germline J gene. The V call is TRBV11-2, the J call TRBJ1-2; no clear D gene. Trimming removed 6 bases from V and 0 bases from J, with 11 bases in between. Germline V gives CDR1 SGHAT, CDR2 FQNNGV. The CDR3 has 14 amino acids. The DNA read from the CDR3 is TGTGCCAGCAGTATCGGTACCTCTAACTATGGC. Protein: CASSIGTSNYG. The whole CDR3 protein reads CASSIGTSNYGYTF.

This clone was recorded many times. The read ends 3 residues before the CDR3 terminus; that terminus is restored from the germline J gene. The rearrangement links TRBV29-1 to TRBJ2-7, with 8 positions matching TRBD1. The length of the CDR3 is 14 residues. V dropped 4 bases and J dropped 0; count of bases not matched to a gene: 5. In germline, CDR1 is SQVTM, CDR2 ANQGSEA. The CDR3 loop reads CSVVGQAFSYEQYF. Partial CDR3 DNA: TGCAGCGTTGTGGGACAGGCCTTCTCCTACGAG.

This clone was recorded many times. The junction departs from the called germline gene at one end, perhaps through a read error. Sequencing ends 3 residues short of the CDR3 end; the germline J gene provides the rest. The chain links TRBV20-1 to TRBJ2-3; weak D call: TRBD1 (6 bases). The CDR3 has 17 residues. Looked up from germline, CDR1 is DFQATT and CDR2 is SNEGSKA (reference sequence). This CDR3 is CSATEHTGLIYTNTQYF. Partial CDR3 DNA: TGCAGTGCCACGGAACACACAGGGCTCATATACACAAATACG.

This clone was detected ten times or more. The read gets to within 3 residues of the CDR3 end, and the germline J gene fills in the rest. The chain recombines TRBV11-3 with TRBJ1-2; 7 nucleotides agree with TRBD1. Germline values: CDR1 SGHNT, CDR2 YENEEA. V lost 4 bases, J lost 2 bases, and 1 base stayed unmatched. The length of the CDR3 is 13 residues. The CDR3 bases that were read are TGTGCCAGCAGCTCACAGGGGAACTATGGC. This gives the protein CASSSQGNYG. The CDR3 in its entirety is CASSSQGNYGYTF.

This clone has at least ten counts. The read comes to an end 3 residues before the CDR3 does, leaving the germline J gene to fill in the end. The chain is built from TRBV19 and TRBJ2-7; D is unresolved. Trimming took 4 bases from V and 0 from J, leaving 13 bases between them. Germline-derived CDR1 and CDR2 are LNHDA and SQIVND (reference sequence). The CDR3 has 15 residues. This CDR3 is CASSTTAMSSYEQYF. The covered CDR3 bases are TGTGCCAGTAGTACAACAGCAATGAGCTCCTACGAG.

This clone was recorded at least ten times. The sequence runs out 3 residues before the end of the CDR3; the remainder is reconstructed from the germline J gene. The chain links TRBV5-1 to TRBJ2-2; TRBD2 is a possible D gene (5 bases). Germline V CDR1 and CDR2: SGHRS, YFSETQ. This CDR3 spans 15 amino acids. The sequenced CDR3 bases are TGCGCCAGCAGCTCAGGTACGGAGGCAGCCGCAAAG. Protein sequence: CASSSGTEAAAK. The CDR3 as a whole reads CASSSGTEAAAKLFF.

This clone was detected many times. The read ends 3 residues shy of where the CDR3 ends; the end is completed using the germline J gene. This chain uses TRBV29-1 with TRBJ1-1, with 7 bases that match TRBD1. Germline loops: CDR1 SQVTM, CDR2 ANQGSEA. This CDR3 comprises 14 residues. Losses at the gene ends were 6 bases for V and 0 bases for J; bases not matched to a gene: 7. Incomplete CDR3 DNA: TGCAGCGTATACTCCGGGACAGTGAACACTGAA. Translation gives CSVYSGTVNTE. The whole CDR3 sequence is CSVYSGTVNTEAFF.

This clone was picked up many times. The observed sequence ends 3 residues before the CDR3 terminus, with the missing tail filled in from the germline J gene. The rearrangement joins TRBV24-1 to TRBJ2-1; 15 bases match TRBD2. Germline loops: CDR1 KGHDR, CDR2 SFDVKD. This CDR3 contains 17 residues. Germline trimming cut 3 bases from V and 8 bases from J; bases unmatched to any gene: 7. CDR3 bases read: TGTGCCACCAGTGATGGACTAGCGGGAGGGATCGGGTATGAG. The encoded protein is CATSDGLAGGIGYE. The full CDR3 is CATSDGLAGGIGYEQFF.

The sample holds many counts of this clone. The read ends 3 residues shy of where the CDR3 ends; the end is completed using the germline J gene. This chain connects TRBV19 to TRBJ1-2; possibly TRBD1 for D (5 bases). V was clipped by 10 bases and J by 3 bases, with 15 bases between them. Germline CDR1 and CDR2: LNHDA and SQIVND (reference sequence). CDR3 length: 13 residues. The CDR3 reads CAINLGGDYGYTF. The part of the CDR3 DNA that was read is TGTGCCATCAACTTAGGAGGGGACTATGGC. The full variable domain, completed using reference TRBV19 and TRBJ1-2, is DGGITQSPKYLFRKEGQNVTLSCEQNLNHDAMYWYRQDPGQGLRLIYYSQIVNDFQKGDIAEGYSVSREKKESFPLTVTSAQKNPTAFYLCAINLGGDYGYTFGSGTRLTVV.

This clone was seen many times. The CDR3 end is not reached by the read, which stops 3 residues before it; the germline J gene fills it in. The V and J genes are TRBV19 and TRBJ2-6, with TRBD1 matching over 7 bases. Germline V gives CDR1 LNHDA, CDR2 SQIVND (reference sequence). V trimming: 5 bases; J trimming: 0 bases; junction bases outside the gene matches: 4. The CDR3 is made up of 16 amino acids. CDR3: CASSPGQASGANVLTF. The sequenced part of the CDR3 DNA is TGTGCCAGTAGTCCCGGACAGGCCTCTGGGGCCAACGTC.

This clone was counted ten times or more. The covered CDR3 bases are TGTGCCAGTAGTGTCAGGGAGGGATCCTACGAG. It yields the protein CASSVREGSYE. The entire CDR3 reads CASSVREGSYEQYF. V is TRBV19 and J is TRBJ2-7, with TRBD2 identical over 7 bases. The read ends 3 residues early relative to the CDR3; the germline J gene fills the gap. V gave up 5 bases and J gave up 1 base; unmatched junction bases: 5. CDR3 length: 14 amino acids. The germline CDR1 and CDR2 sequences are LNHDA and SQIVND (reference sequence).

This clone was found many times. The covered CDR3 bases are TGTGCCAGCAGTTTGGGTCAGGGCAATCAGCCC. Protein product: CASSLGQGNQP. In full, the CDR3 is CASSLGQGNQPQHF. The chain joins TRBV12-3 or TRBV12-4 to TRBJ1-5; D is undetermined. The read is 3 residues too short to cover the CDR3 end, so that end is filled in from the germline J gene. Trimming shortened V by 3 bases and J by 2 bases, and 8 bases separated the two germline ends. CDR3 length equals 14 residues.

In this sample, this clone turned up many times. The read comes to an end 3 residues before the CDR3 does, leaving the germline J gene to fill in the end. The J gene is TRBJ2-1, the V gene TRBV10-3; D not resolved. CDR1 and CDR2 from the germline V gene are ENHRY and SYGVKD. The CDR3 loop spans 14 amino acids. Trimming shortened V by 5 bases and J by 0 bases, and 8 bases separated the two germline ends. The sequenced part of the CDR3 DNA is TGTGCCATCAGTTGGCAGAGCTCCTACAATGAG. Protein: CAISWQSSYNE. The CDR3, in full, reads CAISWQSSYNEQFF.

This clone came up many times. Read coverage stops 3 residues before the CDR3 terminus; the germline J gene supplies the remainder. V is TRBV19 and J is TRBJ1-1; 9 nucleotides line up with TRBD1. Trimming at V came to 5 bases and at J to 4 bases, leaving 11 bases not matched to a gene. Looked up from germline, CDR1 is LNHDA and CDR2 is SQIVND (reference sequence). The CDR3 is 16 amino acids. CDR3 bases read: TGTGCCAGTAGTGCGGGACAGGGAAGAGTAGGCACTGAA. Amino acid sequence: CASSAGQGRVGTE. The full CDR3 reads CASSAGQGRVGTEAFF. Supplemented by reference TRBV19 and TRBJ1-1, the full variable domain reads DGGITQSPKYLFRKEGQNVTLSCEQNLNHDAMYWYRQDPGQGLRLIYYSQIVNDFQKGDIAEGYSVSREKKESFPLTVTSAQKNPTAFYLCASSAGQGRVGTEAFFGQGTRLTVV.

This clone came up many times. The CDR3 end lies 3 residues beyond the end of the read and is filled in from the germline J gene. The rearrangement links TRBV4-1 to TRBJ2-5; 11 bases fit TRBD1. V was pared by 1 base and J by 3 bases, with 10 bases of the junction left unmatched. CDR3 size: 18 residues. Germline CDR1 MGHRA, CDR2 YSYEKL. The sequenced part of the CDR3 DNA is TGCGCCAGCAGCCAAGGAAGGACAGGGGGCAAGGGAAAAGAGACC. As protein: CASSQGRTGGKGKET. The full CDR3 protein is CASSQGRTGGKGKETQYF.

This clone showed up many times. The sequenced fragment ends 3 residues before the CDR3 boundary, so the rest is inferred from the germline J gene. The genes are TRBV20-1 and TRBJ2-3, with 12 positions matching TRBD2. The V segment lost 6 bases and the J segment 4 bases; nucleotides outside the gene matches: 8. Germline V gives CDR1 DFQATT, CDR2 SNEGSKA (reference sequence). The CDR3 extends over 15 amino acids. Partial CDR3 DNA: TGCAGTGCAGAACCTACTAGCGGGAGGTCAGATACG. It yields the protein CSAEPTSGRSDT. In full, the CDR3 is CSAEPTSGRSDTQYF.

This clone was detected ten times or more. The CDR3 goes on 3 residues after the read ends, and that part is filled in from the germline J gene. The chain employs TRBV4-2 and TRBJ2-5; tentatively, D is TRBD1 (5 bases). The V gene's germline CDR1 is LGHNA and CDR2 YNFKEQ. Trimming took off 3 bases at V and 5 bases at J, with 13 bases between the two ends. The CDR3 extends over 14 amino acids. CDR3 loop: CASSQDQGFETQYF. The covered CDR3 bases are TGTGCCAGCAGCCAGGACCAGGGTTTTGAGACC.